This is a list of T cell receptor beta chains from one sample in a study of blood T cell repertoires in COVID-19. Sequenced by immunoSEQ multiplex PCR; TCRdb stores in-frame clones only, minus some. The sample includes 150,000 or so clones, over 80% of them seen just once. The specimen sequenced was peripheral blood. Receptors were obtained from a human donor in a cohort sampled during active COVID-19. The CDR3 runs from the conserved cysteine through the conserved F or W. The D gene is left open where the match is weak. Size tells how often a clone was seen (once, few, many) or the class of an expanded clone, and some rows leave it out.

d_call | j_call | v_call | clone_size | cdr3_nt | cdr3_aa
- | TRBJ2-3 | TRBV5-1 | - | TGCGCCAGCAGCTTTCTTAGCCCCGGCACAGATACGCAGTATTTT | CASSFLSPGTDTQYF
TRBD1 | TRBJ2-5 | TRBV25-1 | once | TGTGCCAGCAGTGAATTTGGGGGGACAGGGCGAGAGACCCAGTACTTC | CASSEFGGTGRETQYF
- | TRBJ1-2 | TRBV14 | - | TGTGCCAGCAGCCAAGAGACAAGATATGGCTACACCTTC | CASSQETRYGYTF
TRBD2 | TRBJ2-3 | TRBV10-2 | - | TGCGCCAGCAGGCAGGGAGGGCCCACAGATACGCAGTATTTT | CASRQGGPTDTQYF
- | TRBJ1-1 | TRBV30 | - | TGTGCCGGGAGAGGGGGTCCGGGCACTGAAGCTTTCTTT | CAGRGGPGTEAFF
- | TRBJ1-1 | TRBV7-2 | - | TGTGCCAGCAGCCCCTCGCGCTTGAACACTGAAGCTTTCTTT | CASSPSRLNTEAFF
TRBD2 | TRBJ2-2 | TRBV7-6 | - | TGTGCCAGCAGCTTAAGTGCTAGCGGAAACACCGGGGAGCTGTTTTTT | CASSLSASGNTGELFF
- | TRBJ1-1 | TRBV18 | - | TGTGCCAGCTCACCTGTCTCCCAGGAAGTAGGAACTGAAGCTTTCTTT | CASSPVSQEVGTEAFF
TRBD1 | TRBJ1-5 | TRBV6-5 | - | TGTGCCACTCAGGGGGCACGGGGCAATCAGCCCCAGCATTTT | CATQGARGNQPQHF
- | TRBJ2-5 | TRBV6-2/TRBV6-3 | - | TGTGCCAGCAGCTTACGGGACTCCCGGAGGCAGGAGACCCAGTACTTC | CASSLRDSRRQETQYF
- | TRBJ1-1 | TRBV15 | - | TGTGCCACCAGCAGAGCATTAGGGGGGGACACTGAAGCTTTCTTT | CATSRALGGDTEAFF
TRBD1 | TRBJ2-1 | TRBV6-6 | - | TGTGCCAGCAAGGGGGCGGTGCCCTCTTACAATGAGCAGTTCTTC | CASKGAVPSYNEQFF
- | TRBJ2-7 | TRBV27 | many | TGTGCCAGCAGTTTATCGGGCAGGGCCTTGGGCGAGCAGTACTTC | CASSLSGRALGEQYF
- | TRBJ2-7 | TRBV28 | - | TGTGCCAGCAGTTCACGGGTAACCTACGAGCAGTACTTC | CASSSRVTYEQYF
TRBD1 | TRBJ1-1 | TRBV7-9 | - | TGTGCCAGCAGCTCGCCGGGACAGAGCGCTGAAGCTTTCTTT | CASSSPGQSAEAFF